This is a list of T cell receptor beta chains from one sample in a study of blood T cell repertoires in COVID-19. Clones were sequenced by immunoSEQ multiplex PCR, and TCRdb holds only the in-frame ones, with some missing. This sample has 250,000 to 350,000 clones, with around 87% found just once. What was sequenced was PBMCs or T cells enriched from blood (not recorded which). Source of these receptors: a young woman who had recovered from COVID-19. CDR3s include the opening cysteine and the closing phenylalanine or tryptophan. The D gene is left open where the match is weak. Only some rows state a clone size, as once, few, many or a class for expanded clones.

CDR3 protein: CASSLATGQPQHF
CDR3 DNA: TGCGCCAGCAGCTTGGCAACGGGTCAGCCCCAGCATTTT
J gene: TRBJ1-5
V gene: TRBV5-1
clone size: few
D gene: -

CDR3 protein: CSVDQAGVTGELFF
CDR3 DNA: TGCAGCGTTGACCAAGCGGGGGTCACCGGGGAGCTGTTTTTT
J gene: TRBJ2-2
V gene: TRBV29-1
clone size: -
D gene: TRBD2

CDR3 protein: CASSFTGPQETQYF
CDR3 DNA: TGTGCCAGCAGCTTTACAGGTCCGCAAGAGACCCAGTACTTC
J gene: TRBJ2-5
V gene: TRBV5-4
clone size: -
D gene: -

CDR3 protein: CASSPGQGALYEQYF
CDR3 DNA: TGTGCCAGCTCACCCGGACAGGGGGCCCTCTACGAGCAGTACTTC
J gene: TRBJ2-7
V gene: TRBV18
clone size: -
D gene: TRBD1

CDR3 protein: CASRPPGGLSTDTQYF
CDR3 DNA: TGTGCCAGCAGACCGCCGGGGGGCCTTAGCACAGATACGCAGTATTTT
J gene: TRBJ2-3
V gene: TRBV7-2
clone size: -
D gene: -

CDR3 protein: CSASRQEGRYEQYF
CDR3 DNA: TGCAGTGCTAGTAGGCAGGAGGGGCGCTACGAGCAGTACTTC
J gene: TRBJ2-7
V gene: TRBV20-1
clone size: -
D gene: -

CDR3 protein: CASSRDRKGYGYTF
CDR3 DNA: TGTGCCAGTAGTAGGGACAGGAAGGGCTATGGCTACACCTTC
J gene: TRBJ1-2
V gene: TRBV19
clone size: -
D gene: TRBD1

CDR3 protein: CAWRTGGSSPLHF
CDR3 DNA: TGTGCCTGGCGGACAGGGGGTTCTTCACCCCTCCACTTT
J gene: TRBJ1-6
V gene: TRBV2
clone size: -
D gene: TRBD1

CDR3 protein: CASSHGGGPPEAFF
CDR3 DNA: TGTGCCAGCAGCCATGGGGGGGGGCCTCCTGAAGCTTTCTTT
J gene: TRBJ1-1
V gene: TRBV14
clone size: -
D gene: -

CDR3 protein: CASRFGTGGDSNQPQHF
CDR3 DNA: TGTGCCAGTAGGTTCGGGACAGGGGGCGACAGCAATCAGCCCCAGCATTTT
J gene: TRBJ1-5
V gene: TRBV19
clone size: -
D gene: TRBD1

CDR3 protein: CASSSRRGRPSYEQYF
CDR3 DNA: TGTGCCAGCAGCTCCCGGAGGGGGCGCCCCTCCTACGAGCAGTACTTC
J gene: TRBJ2-7
V gene: TRBV7-9
clone size: -
D gene: -

CDR3 protein: CASSPQKWQPQHF
CDR3 DNA: TGCGCCAGCAGCCCACAGAAGTGGCAGCCCCAGCATTTT
J gene: TRBJ1-5
V gene: TRBV4-3
clone size: -
D gene: -

CDR3 protein: CASRRDRRQFF
CDR3 DNA: TGCGCCAGCAGACGGGACAGGCGGCAGTTCTTC
J gene: TRBJ2-1
V gene: TRBV5-1
clone size: -
D gene: TRBD1

CDR3 protein: CASRGHIYEQYF
CDR3 DNA: TGTGCCAGCCGGGGACATATCTACGAGCAGTACTTC
J gene: TRBJ2-7
V gene: TRBV2
clone size: -
D gene: -

CDR3 protein: CASSSQGPYEQYF
CDR3 DNA: TGCGCCAGCAGCTCCCAGGGTCCCTACGAGCAGTACTTC
J gene: TRBJ2-7
V gene: TRBV5-1
clone size: once
D gene: -

CDR3 protein: CASSGWDSQETQYF
CDR3 DNA: TGTGCCAGCAGTGGGTGGGACAGCCAAGAGACCCAGTACTTC
J gene: TRBJ2-5
V gene: TRBV2
clone size: -
D gene: TRBD1

CDR3 protein: CASSWADRGEQFF
CDR3 DNA: TGTGCCAGCAGCTGGGCCGACAGGGGTGAGCAGTTCTTC
J gene: TRBJ2-1
V gene: TRBV28
clone size: -
D gene: TRBD1

CDR3 protein: CASSSLRGGNQPQHF
CDR3 DNA: TGTGCCAGCAGCAGCCTTCGGGGGGGCAATCAGCCCCAGCATTTT
J gene: TRBJ1-5
V gene: TRBV5-6
clone size: -
D gene: -

CDR3 protein: CASSLSSTGVAYGYTF
CDR3 DNA: TGTGCCAGCAGTTTGAGCTCGACAGGGGTTGCCTATGGCTACACCTTC
J gene: TRBJ1-2
V gene: TRBV7-8
clone size: -
D gene: TRBD1

CDR3 protein: CASSSKRERAKNIQYF
CDR3 DNA: TGTGCCAGCAGCTCTAAGAGGGAAAGGGCCAAAAACATTCAGTACTTC
J gene: TRBJ2-4
V gene: TRBV11-1
clone size: -
D gene: -

CDR3 protein: CASSQDWGSMNTEAFF
CDR3 DNA: TGTGCCAGCAGCCAAGATTGGGGCAGTATGAACACTGAAGCTTTCTTT
J gene: TRBJ1-1
V gene: TRBV3-1/TRBV3-2
clone size: -
D gene: -

CDR3 protein: CASSIAGQSNEKLFF
CDR3 DNA: TGTGCCAGCAGTATAGCGGGCCAGAGCAATGAAAAACTGTTTTTT
J gene: TRBJ1-4
V gene: TRBV27
clone size: -
D gene: -

CDR3 protein: CASSFQPQGAIGYTF
CDR3 DNA: TGTGCCAGCAGCTTCCAACCTCAGGGGGCGATAGGCTACACCTTC
J gene: TRBJ1-2
V gene: TRBV7-2
clone size: -
D gene: TRBD1

CDR3 protein: CASRQGSTVGELFF
CDR3 DNA: TGTGCCAGCCGACAGGGTAGTACCGTCGGGGAGCTGTTTTTT
J gene: TRBJ2-2
V gene: TRBV6-4
clone size: -
D gene: TRBD1

CDR3 protein: CASSLDINRGLRAFF
CDR3 DNA: TGTGCCAGCAGCTTAGACATCAACAGGGGGCTCAGAGCTTTCTTT
J gene: TRBJ1-1
V gene: TRBV11-2
clone size: -
D gene: TRBD1

CDR3 protein: CASGGGQGLSSYNEQFF
CDR3 DNA: TGCGCCAGCGGGGGGGGCCAGGGGCTAAGCTCCTACAATGAGCAGTTCTTC
J gene: TRBJ2-1
V gene: TRBV5-1
clone size: once
D gene: -

CDR3 protein: CASSLARGTGHEQYF
CDR3 DNA: TGTGCCAGCAGCCTAGCTAGGGGGACGGGCCACGAGCAGTACTTC
J gene: TRBJ2-7
V gene: TRBV7-8
clone size: -
D gene: -

CDR3 protein: CASSPHRDRGLRETQYF
CDR3 DNA: TGTGCCAGCAGTCCCCACCGGGACAGGGGGCTTCGGGAGACCCAGTACTTC
J gene: TRBJ2-5
V gene: TRBV27
clone size: -
D gene: TRBD1

CDR3 protein: CASSPSGKSYEQYF
CDR3 DNA: TGTGCCAGCAGCCCCTCGGGGAAGAGCTACGAGCAGTACTTC
J gene: TRBJ2-7
V gene: TRBV28
clone size: -
D gene: -

CDR3 protein: CASTSGGAQFTGELFF
CDR3 DNA: TGTGCCAGCACGAGCGGGGGGGCCCAGTTCACCGGGGAGCTGTTTTTT
J gene: TRBJ2-2
V gene: TRBV5-4
clone size: -
D gene: TRBD2

CDR3 protein: CSARDRETQYF
CDR3 DNA: TGCAGTGCTAGGGACAGAGAGACCCAGTACTTC
J gene: TRBJ2-5
V gene: TRBV20-1
clone size: -
D gene: -

CDR3 protein: CASSPRQGHEQFF
CDR3 DNA: TGTGCCAGCTCACCCCGACAGGGTCATGAGCAGTTCTTC
J gene: TRBJ2-1
V gene: TRBV18
clone size: -
D gene: TRBD1

CDR3 protein: CASTLDRGRDEQFF
CDR3 DNA: TGTGCCAGCACTTTGGACAGGGGCAGGGATGAGCAGTTCTTC
J gene: TRBJ2-1
V gene: TRBV28
clone size: few
D gene: TRBD1

CDR3 protein: CASRDSRDMYNSPLHF
CDR3 DNA: TGCGCCAGCAGGGACTCTCGGGACATGTATAATTCACCCCTCCACTTT
J gene: TRBJ1-6
V gene: TRBV4-3
clone size: -
D gene: -

CDR3 protein: CASSQEGLRGNRQETQYF
CDR3 DNA: TGTGCCAGCAGCCAAGAAGGGCTGCGGGGGAATCGACAAGAGACCCAGTACTTC
J gene: TRBJ2-5
V gene: TRBV3-1/TRBV3-2
clone size: -
D gene: TRBD2

CDR3 protein: CASSQTASGTRLGQFF
CDR3 DNA: TGTGCCAGCAGCCAGACAGCGTCCGGGACACGCCTCGGGCAGTTCTTC
J gene: TRBJ2-1
V gene: TRBV3-1/TRBV3-2
clone size: -
D gene: -

CDR3 protein: CASSQDQAGGRELFF
CDR3 DNA: TGTGCCAGCAGCCAAGATCAGGCGGGGGGGCGGGAGCTGTTTTTT
J gene: TRBJ2-2
V gene: TRBV3-1/TRBV3-2
clone size: -
D gene: TRBD2

CDR3 protein: CASSNPGVRGYTF
CDR3 DNA: TGTGCCAGCAGCAACCCGGGGGTGAGAGGCTACACCTTC
J gene: TRBJ1-2
V gene: TRBV9
clone size: -
D gene: -

CDR3 protein: CASSYAGGLGEDGYTF
CDR3 DNA: TGTGCCAGCAGCTATGCAGGGGGATTGGGGGAGGACGGCTACACCTTC
J gene: TRBJ1-2
V gene: TRBV7-9
clone size: -
D gene: TRBD1

CDR3 protein: CASSQRDGGSRYEQYF
CDR3 DNA: TGTGCCAGCAGCCAGCGAGATGGGGGCAGTCGCTACGAGCAGTACTTC
J gene: TRBJ2-7
V gene: TRBV4-2
clone size: -
D gene: -

CDR3 protein: CATRRIGPYGYTF
CDR3 DNA: TGTGCCACCCGGAGGATTGGGCCGTATGGCTACACCTTC
J gene: TRBJ1-2
V gene: TRBV27
clone size: -
D gene: -

CDR3 protein: CASSEGQGHEKLFF
CDR3 DNA: TGTGCCAGCAGTGAGGGCCAGGGTCATGAAAAACTGTTTTTT
J gene: TRBJ1-4
V gene: TRBV2
clone size: -
D gene: -

CDR3 protein: CASSQEPDLNTEAFF
CDR3 DNA: TGTGCCAGCAGCCAAGAGCCCGACTTAAACACTGAAGCTTTCTTT
J gene: TRBJ1-1
V gene: TRBV4-2
clone size: -
D gene: -

CDR3 protein: CASSPGQGYLVETQYF
CDR3 DNA: TGTGCCAGCAGCCCGGGACAGGGGTACCTAGTGGAGACCCAGTACTTC
J gene: TRBJ2-5
V gene: TRBV2
clone size: -
D gene: TRBD1

CDR3 protein: CASSLDSPNYGYTF
CDR3 DNA: TGTGCCAGCAGCTTGGACAGCCCTAACTATGGCTACACCTTC
J gene: TRBJ1-2
V gene: TRBV11-2
clone size: few
D gene: -

CDR3 protein: CSVAQGSTNEKLFF
CDR3 DNA: TGCAGCGTTGCACAGGGGTCAACTAATGAAAAACTGTTTTTT
J gene: TRBJ1-4
V gene: TRBV29-1
clone size: -
D gene: TRBD1

CDR3 protein: CASSPAGSAGNTIYF
CDR3 DNA: TGTGCCAGCAGTCCAGCCGGTAGCGCTGGAAACACCATATATTTT
J gene: TRBJ1-3
V gene: TRBV28
clone size: -
D gene: -

CDR3 protein: CAWRTSGSTDTQYF
CDR3 DNA: TGTGCCTGGAGGACTAGCGGAAGCACAGATACGCAGTATTTT
J gene: TRBJ2-3
V gene: TRBV30
clone size: -
D gene: TRBD2

CDR3 protein: CASSLDRRGMNTEAFF
CDR3 DNA: TGTGCCAGCAGCTTAGATCGGAGGGGCATGAACACTGAAGCTTTCTTT
J gene: TRBJ1-1
V gene: TRBV11-2
clone size: -
D gene: -

CDR3 protein: CASSEPGLGPLHF
CDR3 DNA: TGCGCCAGCAGTGAACCCGGGTTGGGTCCCCTCCACTTT
J gene: TRBJ1-6
V gene: TRBV10-2
clone size: -
D gene: -

CDR3 protein: CASSLSLGALYNEQFF
CDR3 DNA: TGTGCCAGCAGTTTAAGTTTGGGGGCCCTCTACAATGAGCAGTTCTTC
J gene: TRBJ2-1
V gene: TRBV27
clone size: once
D gene: -

CDR3 protein: CASSDTGTVYGYTF
CDR3 DNA: TGTGCCAGCAGTGATACCGGGACAGTCTATGGCTACACCTTC
J gene: TRBJ1-2
V gene: TRBV2
clone size: -
D gene: TRBD1

CDR3 protein: CASSPAGRTEAFF
CDR3 DNA: TGTGCCAGCTCGCCGGCAGGGAGGACTGAAGCTTTCTTT
J gene: TRBJ1-1
V gene: TRBV18
clone size: -
D gene: -

CDR3 protein: CASTKITGGGQPQHF
CDR3 DNA: TGTGCCAGCACGAAGATAACAGGGGGCGGCCAGCCCCAGCATTTT
J gene: TRBJ1-5
V gene: TRBV2
clone size: -
D gene: TRBD1

CDR3 protein: CASSQVTGDQPQHF
CDR3 DNA: TGTGCCAGCAGTCAAGTGACAGGGGATCAACCCCAGCATTTT
J gene: TRBJ1-5
V gene: TRBV28
clone size: -
D gene: TRBD1